These T cell receptor beta chains were read from a single sample in a study of radiotherapy plus CTLA-4 blockade in lung cancer. Here immunoSEQ multiplex PCR was the method, and the copy in TCRdb shows in-frame clones only, minus some. The sample records approximately 60,000 clones, 60% to 80% being singletons. The starting material was peripheral blood, obtained from a patient treated with radiotherapy plus ipilimumab. The receptors originated from a human donor with non-small cell lung cancer who had a complete response to radiotherapy plus ipilimumab. Each CDR3 is given with its conserved first and last residue. A D gene is named only where the DNA matches it firmly. Clone size, where shown, is once, few, many, or a class for clones that have expanded.

v_gene	j_gene	d_gene	abundance	CDR3nt	CDR3aa
TRBV15	TRBJ1-4	-	-	TGTGCCACCAGCAGAGATAAGAACAGGGCTAATGAAAAACTGTTTTTT	CATSRDKNRANEKLFF
TRBV18	TRBJ1-5	TRBD1	few	TGTGCCAGCTCATCCATGACAGGGTCCGGCAATCAGCCCCAGCATTTT	CASSSMTGSGNQPQHF
TRBV18	TRBJ1-4	-	-	TGTGCCAGCTCACCACGATCCTCCCATAATGAAAAACTGTTTTTT	CASSPRSSHNEKLFF
TRBV2	TRBJ1-5	TRBD1	-	TGTGCCAGCAGTCCCCGGACAGGGCAGATCAATCAGCCCCAGCATTTT	CASSPRTGQINQPQHF
TRBV19	TRBJ1-2	-	-	TGTGCCAGTCGGATCCAGGGTAGTTATGGCTACACCTTC	CASRIQGSYGYTF
TRBV7-2	TRBJ2-3	TRBD2	-	TGTGCCAGCAGCCCCTCCCCGACTAGCGGGGGGGCAGATACGCAGTATTTT	CASSPSPTSGGADTQYF
TRBV7-2	TRBJ1-4	-	-	TGTGCCAGCAGCCTACAAGGAAGTGGGAGAGCTGAAAAACTGTTTTTT	CASSLQGSGRAEKLFF
TRBV11-2	TRBJ2-2	-	-	TGTGCCAGCAGCTTAGAACAGGTCAACACCGGGGAGCTGTTTTTT	CASSLEQVNTGELFF
TRBV28	TRBJ2-6	-	-	TGTGCCAGCAGTTTTTCGGCGGGGGCCAACGTCCTGACTTTC	CASSFSAGANVLTF
TRBV4-1	TRBJ1-3	-	few	TGCGCCAGCAGCCCCGGGGTGGTCCGGGGCAGCGGAAACACCATATATTTT	CASSPGVVRGSGNTIYF